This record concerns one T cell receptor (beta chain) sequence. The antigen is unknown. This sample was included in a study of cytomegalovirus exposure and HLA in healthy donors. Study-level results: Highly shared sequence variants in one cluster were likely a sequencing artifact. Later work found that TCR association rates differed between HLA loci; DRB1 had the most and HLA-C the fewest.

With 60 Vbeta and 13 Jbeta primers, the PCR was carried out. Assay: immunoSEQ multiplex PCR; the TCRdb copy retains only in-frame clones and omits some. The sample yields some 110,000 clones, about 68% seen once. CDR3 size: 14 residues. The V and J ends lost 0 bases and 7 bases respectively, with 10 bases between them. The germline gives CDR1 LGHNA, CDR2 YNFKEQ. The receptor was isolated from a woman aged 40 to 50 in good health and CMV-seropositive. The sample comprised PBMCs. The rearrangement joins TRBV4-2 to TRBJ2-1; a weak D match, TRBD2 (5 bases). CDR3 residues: CASSQEVGVNEQFF. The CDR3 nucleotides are TGTGCCAGCAGCCAAGAGGTCGGGGTGAATGAGCAGTTCTTC.